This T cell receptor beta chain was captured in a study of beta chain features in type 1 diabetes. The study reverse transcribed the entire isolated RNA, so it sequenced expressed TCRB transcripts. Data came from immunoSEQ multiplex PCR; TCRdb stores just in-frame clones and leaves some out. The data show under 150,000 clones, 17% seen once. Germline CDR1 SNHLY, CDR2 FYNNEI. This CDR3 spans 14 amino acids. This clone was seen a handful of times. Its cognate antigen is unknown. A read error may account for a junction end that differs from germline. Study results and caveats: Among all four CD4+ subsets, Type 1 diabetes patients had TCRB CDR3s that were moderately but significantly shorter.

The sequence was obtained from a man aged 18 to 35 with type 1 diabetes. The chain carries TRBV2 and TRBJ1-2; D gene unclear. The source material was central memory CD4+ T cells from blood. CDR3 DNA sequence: TGCGCCAGCAGTGAAGCTAACAGCTCCGAAGGCTACACCTTC. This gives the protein CASSEANSSEGYTF.